The 27 T cell receptor beta chains below come from one sample, sequenced in a study of blood T cell repertoires in COVID-19 (TCRdb year 2020). Receptor amplification or capture employed the immunoSEQ multiplex PCR assay. TCRdb carries this immuneACCESS record with in-frame sequences only. Its versions omit some clonotypes, under half of them owing to an unresolved V gene in the studies checked, with the rest unexplained. The sample table holds about 250,000 clones, of which around four fifths were seen once. Roughly 9.4% of the sample is in the top ten clones. The specimen was peripheral blood. The source is a man between 40 and 49 years old with active or convalescent COVID-19.

The chain recombines TRBV11-1 with TRBJ2-1, with unresolved D. Germline loops: CDR1 SGHAT, CDR2 FQDESV (reference sequence). The CDR3 is 12 residues long. The V gene lost 5 bases and the J gene lost 6 bases, with 8 bases spanning the gap. CDR3 coding DNA: TGTGCCAGCAGCCCGTCGCGCAATGAGCAGTTCTTC. Translated: CASSPSRNEQFF.

This chain links TRBV30 with TRBJ2-1, with D maybe TRBD1 (5 bases). Germline V gives CDR1 GTSNPN, CDR2 SVGIG (reference sequence). Trimming removed 2 bases at V and 6 bases at J, with 11 bases between. The CDR3 has 13 residues. CDR3 in DNA: TGTGCCTGGAGTCCAGGGTGGATCAATGAGCAGTTCTTC. Encoded protein: CAWSPGWINEQFF. The complete variable domain, with remaining parts taken from reference TRBV30 and TRBJ2-1, reads SQTIHQWPATLVQPVGSPLSLECTVEGTSNPNLYWYRQAAGRGLQLLFYSVGIGQISSEVPQNLSASRPQDRQFILSSKKLLLSDSGFYLCAWSPGWINEQFFGPGTRLTVL.

The V gene is TRBV7-9, the J gene TRBJ1-2, with TRBD1 matching 11 bases. The CDR3 is 16 amino acids. The germline V gene has CDR1 SEHNR and CDR2 FQNEAQ (reference sequence). Germline trimming cut 1 base from V and 5 bases from J; bases unmatched to any gene: 6. The chain's CDR3 is CASSLGGQGAFYGYTF. CDR3 DNA: TGTGCCAGCAGCTTAGGCGGACAGGGGGCGTTTTATGGCTACACCTTC.

This clone was counted a few times. The V gene is TRBV28, the J gene TRBJ1-1, with 9 bases matching TRBD1. The CDR3 totals 16 residues. V lost 5 bases, J lost 1 base, and 8 bases stayed unmatched. Germline-derived CDR1 and CDR2 are MDHEN and SYDVKM. The CDR3 sequence: CASSPPPGQGNTEAFF. The CDR3 DNA sequence: TGTGCCAGCAGTCCTCCACCGGGACAGGGGAACACTGAAGCTTTCTTT. Variable domain in full (rest from reference TRBV28 and TRBJ1-1): DVKVTQSSRYLVKRTGEKVFLECVQDMDHENMFWYRQDPGLGLRLIYFSYDVKMKEKGDIPEGYSVSREKKERFSLILESASTNQTSMYLCASSPPPGQGNTEAFFGQGTRLTVV.

V and J are TRBV19 and TRBJ1-5, with D perhaps matching TRBD1 (6 bases). CDR1 LNHDA and CDR2 SQIVND come from the germline V gene (reference sequence). The germline V and J ends were trimmed by 3 bases and 2 bases, with 11 bases remaining between them. The CDR3 consists of 15 residues. DNA of the CDR3: TGTGCCAGTAGTATCGGGGGGCCGGGCAATCAGCCCCAGCATTTT. Residues: CASSIGGPGNQPQHF.

This clone was seen once. This chain joins TRBV19 and TRBJ2-1; 9 bases are a match to TRBD1. V dropped 3 bases and J dropped 8; count of bases not matched to a gene: 5. The CDR3 extends over 14 amino acids. Per germline, CDR1 LNHDA and CDR2 SQIVND (reference sequence). The CDR3 is CASSMGTGRDEQFF. In DNA form, the CDR3 reads TGTGCCAGTAGTATGGGGACAGGGAGGGATGAGCAGTTCTTC.

The CDR3 loop is CASSITSGTFTDTQYF. The DNA of the CDR3 is TGTGCCAGCAGTATAACTAGCGGGACATTCACAGATACGCAGTATTTT. V gene TRBV3-1 (or the pseudogene TRBV3-2) combines with J gene TRBJ2-3; 10 nucleotides match TRBD2. V lost 6 bases and J lost 2; bases outside the gene matches: 8. This CDR3 is 16 amino acids long. CDR1 and CDR2 (germline): LGHDT, YNNKEL (reference sequence).

The sample holds a few counts of this clone. The chain combines TRBV18 with TRBJ2-1; 7 bases are shared with TRBD2. The V gene end was trimmed by 3 bases and the J gene end by 5 bases; junction bases not matched to a gene: 13. This CDR3 comprises 17 residues. CDR1 is KGHSH and CDR2 is LQKENI in the germline V gene. CDR3 coding DNA: TGTGCCAGCTCACCGAAACAGCGAGGACTAGAACACAATGAGCAGTTCTTC. Amino acids: CASSPKQRGLEHNEQFF. The complete variable domain, with remaining parts taken from reference TRBV18 and TRBJ2-1, reads NAGVMQNPRHLVRRRGQEARLRCSPMKGHSHVYWYRQLPEEGLKFMVYLQKENIIDESGMPKERFSAEFPKEGPSILRIQQVVRGDSAAYFCASSPKQRGLEHNEQFFGPGTRLTVL.

The chain joins TRBV7-8 to TRBJ1-1, with 8 nucleotides matching TRBD1. The CDR3 totals 15 residues. With V trimmed by 4 bases and J by 6 bases, 10 bases remained unmatched. From germline, CDR1 is SGHVS and CDR2 FQNEAQ. The CDR3 DNA reads TGTGCCAGCAGCTCGCAGTGGACAGGGAGGCCTGAAGCTTTCTTT. Translation gives CASSSQWTGRPEAFF.

The chain uses TRBV7-8 and TRBJ2-3, with a possible D match to TRBD1 (6 bases). Germline CDR1 is SGHVS and CDR2 is FQNEAQ. V was pared by 5 bases and J by 2 bases, with 14 bases between. The CDR3 covers 15 residues. Written as DNA, the CDR3 is TGTGCCAGCAGCCCCCCGACAGGAGTCACAGATACGCAGTATTTT. This sequence encodes CASSPPTGVTDTQYF.

The chain employs TRBV2 and TRBJ2-1; 12 positions agree with TRBD2. This CDR3 comprises 15 residues. V shed 4 bases and J 7 bases; nucleotides not matched to a gene: 5. Germline CDR1 SNHLY, CDR2 FYNNEI. In DNA form, the CDR3 reads TGTGCCAGCAGTGGACTAGCGGGGGATCTTAATGAGCAGTTCTTC. Translation: CASSGLAGDLNEQFF.

The chain joins TRBV28 to TRBJ2-7; D might be TRBD2 (7 bases). The CDR3 has 16 amino acids. Germline V gene lookup returns CDR1 MDHEN and CDR2 SYDVKM. The ends were cut back, 3 bases at V and 1 base at J, with 16 bases in the middle. In nucleotides, the CDR3 is TGTGCCAGCAGTTTTGATCCACAGGGAGGGTCCTACGAGCAGTACTTC. Its translation: CASSFDPQGGSYEQYF.

V is TRBV21-1 and J is TRBJ2-2; the DNA was not used to check the table's D call, TRBD2. TRBV21-1 is labeled a pseudogene. This CDR3 has 16 amino acids. The CDR3 protein is CASSGRTSGVTGELFF. The CDR3 DNA is TGTGCCAGCAGCGGGCGGACTAGCGGGGTCACCGGGGAGCTGTTTTTT.

V gene TRBV18 combines with J gene TRBJ1-3; perhaps TRBD1 as D (5 bases). The germline V gene encodes CDR1 KGHSH and CDR2 LQKENI. The V end lost 3 bases, the J end lost 0 bases, and 12 bases lay between the germline ends. The CDR3 is 16 amino acids. The CDR3 DNA sequence: TGTGCCAGCTCACCTCAGCAGGGTCTCTCTGGAAACACCATATATTTT. Protein: CASSPQQGLSGNTIYF. Looking up the rest from reference TRBV18 and TRBJ1-3 gives the full variable domain: NAGVMQNPRHLVRRRGQEARLRCSPMKGHSHVYWYRQLPEEGLKFMVYLQKENIIDESGMPKERFSAEFPKEGPSILRIQQVVRGDSAAYFCASSPQQGLSGNTIYFGEGSWLTVV.

The chain recombines TRBV24-1 with TRBJ2-1; no definite D call. Germline lookup yields CDR1 KGHDR and CDR2 SFDVKD. With 9 bases removed from V and 8 bases from J, the gap between germline ends came to 13 bases. This CDR3 contains 12 residues. CDR3 protein: CATENGGDEQFF. CDR3 nucleotide sequence: TGTGCCACCGAGAACGGCGGAGATGAGCAGTTCTTC.

The chain uses TRBV6-6 and TRBJ2-2; TRBD1 matches at 8 bases. This CDR3 spans 15 amino acids. Per the germline V gene, CDR1 is MNHNY and CDR2 is SVGAGI (reference sequence). With V trimmed by 2 bases and J by 3 bases, 2 bases remained unmatched. The CDR3 DNA follows: TGTGCCAGCAGTTACCAGGGGGCGGACACCGGGGAGCTGTTTTTT. Protein sequence: CASSYQGADTGELFF.

The V gene is TRBV27, the J gene TRBJ2-2; no definite D call. Germline V CDR1 and CDR2: MNHEY, SMNVEV (reference sequence). This CDR3 is built from 13 residues. The V gene lost 8 bases and the J gene lost 1 base, with 8 bases spanning the gap. CDR3 sequence reads: CASLRLNTGELFF. CDR3 coding DNA: TGTGCCAGCCTTCGACTGAACACCGGGGAGCTGTTTTTT.

The V call is TRBV4-1, the J call TRBJ2-7; perhaps TRBD1 as D (6 bases). This CDR3 contains 15 residues. The germline CDR1 and CDR2 sequences are MGHRA and YSYEKL. The V end lost 1 base, the J end lost 7 bases, and 17 bases lay between the germline ends. The CDR3 spells CASSQAGDTPGEQYF. The CDR3 DNA sequence: TGCGCCAGCAGCCAAGCAGGGGACACCCCGGGGGAGCAGTACTTC.

The chain couples TRBV19 to TRBJ1-2; no definite D call. The ends were cut back, 0 bases at V and 4 bases at J, with 12 bases in the middle. Germline-derived CDR1 and CDR2 are LNHDA and SQIVND (reference sequence). The CDR3 sequence is 15 residues long. The CDR3 loop reads CASSIEAVSFYGYTF. Here the CDR3 DNA reads TGTGCCAGTAGTATAGAGGCCGTTTCCTTCTATGGCTACACCTTC.

CDR3 nucleotides: TGTGCCAGCAGTGCCGCGGGGGTAGCGACACCCGGCGATGAGCAGTTCTTC. It codes for CASSAAGVATPGDEQFF. This sequence joins TRBV28 and TRBJ2-1, with 7 bases identical to TRBD2. Unmatched junction bases numbered 18, after V lost 5 bases and J lost 8 bases. The CDR3 is 17 amino acids. The germline V gene encodes CDR1 MDHEN and CDR2 SYDVKM.

The chain carries TRBV24-1 and TRBJ2-7, with D possibly TRBD2 on 5 matching bases. The germline V gene has CDR1 KGHDR and CDR2 SFDVKD. The CDR3 extends over 15 amino acids. The V end was cut by 2 bases, the J end by 0 bases, with 10 bases between. CDR3 coding DNA: TGTGCCACCAGTGATTCCGGGGAGAGCTCCTACGAGCAGTACTTC. Residues: CATSDSGESSYEQYF.

This chain links TRBV30 with TRBJ1-2; D unresolved. This CDR3 region has 11 residues. CDR1 is GTSNPN and CDR2 is SVGIG in the germline V gene (reference sequence). V was shortened by 8 bases and J by 3 bases, with 10 bases between the two germline ends. CDR3 sequence: CARNRDYGYTF. The CDR3 DNA follows: TGTGCCCGCAACCGGGACTATGGCTACACCTTC.

The chain has TRBV7-8 and TRBJ1-5, with 10 bases aligning to TRBD1. The germline V gene has CDR1 SGHVS and CDR2 FQNEAQ. The CDR3 has 18 residues. J was trimmed by 0 bases and V by 3 bases; bases with no gene match: 8. The CDR3, as DNA: TGTGCCAGCAGCTTTGGGACAGGGGTCGGAAATAGCAATCAGCCCCAGCATTTT. This encodes CASSFGTGVGNSNQPQHF.

The chain has TRBV20-1 and TRBJ1-1, with unresolved D. V was trimmed by 6 bases and J by 4 bases, leaving 12 bases between them. The CDR3 runs 12 residues. Germline V gene sequence: CDR1 DFQATT, CDR2 SNEGSKA (reference sequence). The CDR3: CSASRGGTEAFF. DNA for the CDR3: TGCAGTGCCAGTCGGGGAGGCACTGAAGCTTTCTTT.

The chain combines TRBV7-2 with TRBJ2-7; perhaps TRBD1 as D (6 bases). Germline V gene lookup returns CDR1 SGHTA and CDR2 FQGNSA. This CDR3 contains 14 residues. V lost 2 bases to trimming and J lost 1 base, with 9 bases between them. The CDR3 region is CASSLSGASYEQYF. The CDR3 DNA follows: TGTGCCAGCAGCTTATCAGGGGCGTCCTACGAGCAGTACTTC.

V is TRBV10-3 and J is TRBJ2-7, with 7 bases that match TRBD2. This CDR3 is 14 amino acids long. Germline CDR1 reads ENHRY; CDR2 reads SYGVKD. J lost 5 bases, V lost 2 bases, and 6 bases had no gene match. CDR3 DNA sequence: TGTGCCATCAGTGAGGGCGGGAGATTCAACGAGCAGTACTTC. It codes for CAISEGGRFNEQYF.

V usage is TRBV30 and J usage is TRBJ2-3; 9 nucleotides match TRBD2. J was trimmed by 0 bases and V by 3 bases; bases with no gene match: 7. Germline V lookup: CDR1 GTSNPN, CDR2 SVGIG (reference sequence). The CDR3 has 16 amino acids. The CDR3 DNA sequence: TGTGCCTGGAGCGCCGGAGCGGGAGGTAGCACAGATACGCAGTATTTT. Translating gives CAWSAGAGGSTDTQYF.